This T cell receptor beta chain came from a study of OX40 agonist ivuxolimab in advanced cancers. In the study overall: The patients got ivuxolimab, which is an agonistic anti-OX40 (CD134) antibody. Aged about 20 to 80 with a mean of approximately 60 years, they were 82.7% male.

The protocol was immunoSEQ multiplex PCR, while the TCRdb copy is restricted to in-frame clones and leaves out a portion. There are approximately 13,000 clones in the sample; 67% occur only once, and 26% lies in the top ten. This CDR3 has 13 residues. Germline V gene lookup returns CDR1 SEHNR and CDR2 FQNEAQ (reference sequence). V shed 5 bases and J shed 6 bases, with 11 bases lying between them. This chain joins TRBV7-9 and TRBJ1-5; perhaps TRBD1 as D (6 bases). This sequence was found in an adult with an advanced solid tumor such as melanoma, head and neck, liver or kidney cancer. The sample consisted of CD4+ or CD8+ T cells sorted from blood, taken in a trial of the OX40 agonist ivuxolimab. CDR3 protein: CASSNPRGQPQHF. CDR3 nucleotides: TGTGCCAGCAGCAACCCCAGGGGTCAGCCCCAGCATTTT.